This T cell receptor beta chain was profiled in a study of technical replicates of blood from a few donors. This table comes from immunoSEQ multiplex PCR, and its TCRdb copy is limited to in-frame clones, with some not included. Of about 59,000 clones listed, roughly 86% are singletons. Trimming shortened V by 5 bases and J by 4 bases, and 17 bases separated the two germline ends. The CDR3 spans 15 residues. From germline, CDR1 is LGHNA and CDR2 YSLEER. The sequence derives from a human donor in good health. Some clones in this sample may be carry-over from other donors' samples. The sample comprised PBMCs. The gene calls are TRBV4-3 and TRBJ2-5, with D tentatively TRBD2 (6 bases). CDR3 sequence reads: CASSSGLGSRETQYF. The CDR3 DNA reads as TGCGCCAGCAGCTCGGGACTCGGGAGTCGAGAGACCCAGTACTTC.